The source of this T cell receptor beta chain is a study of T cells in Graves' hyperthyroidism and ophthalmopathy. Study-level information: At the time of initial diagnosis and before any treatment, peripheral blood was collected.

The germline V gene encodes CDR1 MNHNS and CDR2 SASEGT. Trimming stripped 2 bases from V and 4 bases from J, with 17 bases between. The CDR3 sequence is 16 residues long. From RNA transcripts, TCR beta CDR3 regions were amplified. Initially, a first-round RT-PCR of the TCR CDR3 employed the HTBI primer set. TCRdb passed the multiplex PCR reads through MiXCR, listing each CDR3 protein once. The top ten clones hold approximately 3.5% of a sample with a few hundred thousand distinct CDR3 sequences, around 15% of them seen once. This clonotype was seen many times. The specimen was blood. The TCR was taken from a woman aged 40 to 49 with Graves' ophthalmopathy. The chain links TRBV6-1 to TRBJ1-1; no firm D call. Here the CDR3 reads CASSEPIRFERTEAFF. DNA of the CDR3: TGTGCCAGCAGTGAACCAATCAGGTTTGAGCGCACTGAAGCTTTCTTT.